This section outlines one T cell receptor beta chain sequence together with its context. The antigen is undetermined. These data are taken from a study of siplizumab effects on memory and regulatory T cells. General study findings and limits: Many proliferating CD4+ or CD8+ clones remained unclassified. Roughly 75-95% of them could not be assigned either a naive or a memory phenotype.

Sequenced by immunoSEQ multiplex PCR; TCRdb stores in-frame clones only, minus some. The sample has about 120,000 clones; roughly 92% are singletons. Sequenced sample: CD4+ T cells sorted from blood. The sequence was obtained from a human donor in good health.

This CDR3 is CASSWGGLQETQYF. The CDR3 region has the DNA TGTGCCAGCAGTTGGGGGGGCCTCCAAGAGACCCAGTACTTC. This chain links TRBV6-5 with TRBJ2-5; TRBD2 might be the D (7 bases). CDR3 length equals 14 residues. Trimming stripped 4 bases from V and 1 base from J, with 10 bases between. Germline V lookup: CDR1 MNHEY, CDR2 SVGAGI.